One and the same sample provided the 20 T cell receptor beta chains below, sequenced in a study of T cell repertoires in cytomegalovirus infection. From the reads, TCRdb called clonotypes with MiXCR, one entry per CDR3 protein. The sample contains about 770,000 distinct CDR3 sequences, under 35% of which appear only once. These receptors lack a known antigen. The source material was cultured CD8+ T cells from PBMCs, sampled from culture after CMV antigen stimulation. The receptors stem from a human donor in good health (CMV status not recorded). Some clones in this sample may be carry-over from other donors' samples.

The sample holds a few counts of this clonotype. The gene calls are TRBV12-3 or TRBV12-4 and TRBJ2-2; 15 bases are a match to TRBD2. There are 19 residues in the CDR3. The junction had 4 bases not matched to a gene; V was cut back by 0 bases and J by 2 bases. DNA for the CDR3: TGTGCCAGCAGTTTAGCGGGACTAGCGGGGGGCCTCAACACCGGGGAGCTGTTTTTT. It specifies CASSLAGLAGGLNTGELFF.

There are many counts of this clonotype. The chain is built from TRBV6-5 and TRBJ1-5, with D uncertain. This CDR3 spans 14 amino acids. The germline V and J ends were trimmed by 3 bases and 1 base, with 7 bases remaining between them. Germline V gene sequence: CDR1 MNHEY, CDR2 SVGAGI. CDR3 bases: TGTGCCAGCAGTTATTTGGGAAGCAATCAGCCCCAGCATTTT. Residues: CASSYLGSNQPQHF.

This chain joins TRBV7-8 and TRBJ2-1; 10 bases are a match to TRBD2. The CDR3 contains 16 residues. The germline gives CDR1 SGHVS, CDR2 FQNEAQ. V lost 6 bases, J lost 6 bases, and 11 bases stayed unmatched. The DNA for the CDR3 is TGTGCCAGCAGACCTCTAGCGGGGGCCCGAAGCAATGAGCAGTTCTTC. Translated, it gives CASRPLAGARSNEQFF.

J is TRBJ1-2 and V is TRBV7-9, with D possibly being TRBD1 (5 bases). V dropped 3 bases and J dropped 4 bases, with 15 bases sitting between them. The CDR3 runs 15 residues. Germline-derived CDR1 and CDR2 are SEHNR and FQNEAQ (reference sequence). The CDR3 reads CASSFGGLGAYGYTF. The CDR3 nucleotides are TGTGCCAGCAGCTTCGGAGGGCTTGGGGCCTATGGCTACACCTTC.

A few counts support this clonotype. The gene calls are TRBV6-1 and TRBJ2-7, with D maybe TRBD1 (5 bases). Trimming removed 2 bases from V and 4 bases from J, with 12 bases in between. There are 14 residues in the CDR3. Germline loops: CDR1 MNHNS, CDR2 SASEGT. The CDR3 DNA sequence: TGTGCCAGCAGTGAAAGGACATACGCTTACGAGCAGTACGTC. Protein sequence: CASSERTYAYEQYV.

This clonotype was seen a handful of times. The chain uses TRBV10-1 and TRBJ2-7, with D unclear. The V end lost 2 bases, the J end lost 7 bases, and 9 bases lay between the germline ends. Looked up from germline, CDR1 is WNHNN and CDR2 is SYGVQD (reference sequence). The CDR3 contains 12 residues. The CDR3 sequence is CASSERLREQYF. CDR3 coding DNA: TGCGCCAGCAGTGAGAGACTCCGGGAGCAGTACTTC.

This chain links TRBV6-5 with TRBJ1-2; no definite D call. The CDR3 contains 15 residues. CDR1 and CDR2 from the germline V gene are MNHEY and SVGAGI. Trimming cost V 0 bases and J 3 bases, with 11 bases left between them. CDR3 sequence (DNA): TGTGCCAGCAGTTACTCGATACAGCATTACTATGGCTACACCTTC. Its protein product is CASSYSIQHYYGYTF.

The chain has TRBV10-2 and TRBJ2-1; 12 bases map to TRBD2. With 2 bases clipped from V and 8 bases from J, the junction kept 4 bases outside the gene matches. Germline V CDR1 and CDR2: WSHSY, SAAADI. This CDR3 has 15 residues. This CDR3 is CASSEGTSGLDEQFF. CDR3 DNA sequence: TGCGCCAGCAGTGAGGGGACTAGCGGGTTGGATGAGCAGTTCTTC.

This clonotype has just a few counts. This chain links TRBV19 with TRBJ1-1, with D possibly TRBD1 on 5 matching bases. The length of the CDR3 is 14 residues. Deletions cut 3 bases from V and 5 bases from J, with 13 bases between. Germline-derived CDR1 and CDR2 are LNHDA and SQIVND (reference sequence). The CDR3 bases are TGTGCCAGTAGTATCCGGGGTGGGGGGACTGAAGCTTTCTTT. Protein product: CASSIRGGGTEAFF.

The chain carries TRBV6-1 and TRBJ2-1; D might be TRBD2 (5 bases). The germline CDR1 and CDR2 sequences are MNHNS and SASEGT. Trimming cost V 5 bases and J 4 bases, with 15 bases left between them. There are 15 residues in the CDR3. The CDR3 bases are TGTGCCAGCAGTCTGAGTGTCTCGGGATACAATGAGCAGTTCTTC. Translated: CASSLSVSGYNEQFF.

The V call is TRBV7-6, the J call TRBJ1-2, with D maybe TRBD1 (5 bases). This CDR3 is built from 15 residues. Deletions cut 5 bases from V and 4 bases from J, with 17 bases between. In germline, CDR1 is SGHVS, CDR2 FNYEAQ. CDR3 in amino acids: CASSDISGASYGYTF. CDR3 DNA sequence: TGTGCCAGCAGCGACATCAGTGGGGCTAGCTATGGCTACACCTTC.

This rearrangement joins TRBV7-8 to TRBJ2-4, with D hard to call. The CDR3 is 16 residues long. V was clipped by 1 base and J by 0 bases, with 10 bases between them. From germline, CDR1 is SGHVS and CDR2 FQNEAQ. The CDR3 reads CASSLVAALAKNIQYF. CDR3 DNA sequence: TGTGCCAGCAGCTTAGTGGCGGCCCTAGCCAAAAACATTCAGTACTTC.

This clonotype was seen a few times. The rearrangement uses TRBV7-2 and TRBJ2-3; D remains unclear. The V end lost 3 bases, the J end lost 4 bases, and 11 bases lay between the germline ends. The CDR3 has 14 amino acids. Germline lookup yields CDR1 SGHTA and CDR2 FQGNSA. This CDR3 is CASSLNTVPDTQYF. Written as DNA, the CDR3 is TGTGCCAGCAGCTTGAACACGGTACCAGATACGCAGTATTTT. The variable domain in full, completed from reference TRBV7-2 and TRBJ2-3, reads GAGVSQSPSNKVTEKGKDVELRCDPISGHTALYWYRQSLGQGLEFLIYFQGNSAPDKSGLPSDRFSAERTGGSVSTLTIQRTQQEDSAVYLCASSLNTVPDTQYFGPGTRLTVL.

The gene calls are TRBV13 and TRBJ2-1, with 8 positions matching TRBD2. Unmatched junction bases numbered 18, after V lost 10 bases and J lost 7 bases. The CDR3 is made up of 16 amino acids. The germline V gene has CDR1 PRHDT and CDR2 FYEKMQ (reference sequence). CDR3: CATSTPGRGGRNEQFF. Here the CDR3 DNA reads TGTGCCACCTCTACCCCAGGTCGGGGGGGCCGTAATGAGCAGTTCTTC.

The V gene is TRBV6-2 or TRBV6-3, the J gene TRBJ1-1; 9 bases line up with TRBD1. Germline-derived CDR1 and CDR2 are MNHEY and SVGEGT. The CDR3 has 13 amino acids. V lost 6 bases and J lost 5; bases outside the gene matches: 4. Here the CDR3 DNA reads TGTGCCAGCAGGGGACAGGGTAGTACTGAAGCTTTCTTT. Its translation: CASRGQGSTEAFF.

There are a few counts of this clonotype. The rearrangement joins TRBV6-2 or TRBV6-3 to TRBJ2-4; perhaps TRBD2 as D (6 bases). Germline CDR1 and CDR2: MNHEY and SVGEGT. This CDR3 spans 13 amino acids. Trimming pared 4 bases from V and 9 bases from J, leaving 13 bases between. CDR3 loop: CASSFGPGGIQYF. The CDR3 region has the DNA TGTGCCAGCAGTTTCGGGCCCGGGGGCATTCAGTACTTC.

A few counts support this clonotype. The chain uses TRBV5-8 and TRBJ2-1; D unclear. The CDR3 runs 16 residues. Deletions cut 0 bases from V and 0 bases from J, with 10 bases between. Germline V gives CDR1 SGHTS, CDR2 YDEGEE. In DNA, the CDR3 is TGTGCCAGCAGCTTGGACAACAGTTTCTCCTACAATGAGCAGTTCTTC. It encodes CASSLDNSFSYNEQFF. The whole variable domain, remainder taken from reference TRBV5-8 and TRBJ2-1, is EAGVTQSPTHLIKTRGQQATLRCSPISGHTSVYWYQQALGLGLQFLLWYDEGEERNRGNFPPRFSGRQFPNYSSELNVNALELEDSALYLCASSLDNSFSYNEQFFGPGTRLTVL.

This clonotype came up a few times. In nucleotides, the CDR3 is TGTGCCAGCAGCACCGGGACAGTTTATAGCAATCAGCCCCAGCATTTT. It translates to CASSTGTVYSNQPQHF. The chain recombines TRBV7-9 with TRBJ1-5, with TRBD1 matching 7 bases. CDR3 size: 16 residues. Germline V gene lookup returns CDR1 SEHNR and CDR2 FQNEAQ (reference sequence). Trimming took 5 bases from V and 0 from J; bases not matched to a gene: 7.

This clonotype was counted between two and nine times. The gene calls are TRBV7-9 and TRBJ2-7, with 7 bases lining up with TRBD2. The CDR3 totals 16 residues. The J segment lost 7 bases and the V segment lost 4 bases, leaving 16 bases of the junction unmatched. The germline gives CDR1 SEHNR, CDR2 FQNEAQ (reference sequence). The CDR3 sequence is CASSSSGGRVTREQYF. CDR3 coding DNA: TGTGCCAGCAGCTCATCGGGGGGTAGGGTTACGCGGGAGCAGTACTTC.

This clonotype was detected only a few times. CDR3 amino acids: CASSVRDSHAGSYEQYF. DNA of the CDR3: TGTGCCAGCAGTGTCCGGGACAGTCATGCGGGCTCCTACGAGCAGTACTTC. The chain carries TRBV6-1 and TRBJ2-7, with 7 bases matching TRBD1. CDR1 is MNHNS and CDR2 is SASEGT in the germline V gene. Unmatched junction bases numbered 12, after V lost 4 bases and J lost 0 bases. The CDR3 extends over 17 amino acids.